These 24 T cell receptor beta chains share one sample of origin, sequenced in a study of long-term antiretroviral therapy in people with HIV. A v3.0 immunoSEQ assay was performed at survey level. Produced via immunoSEQ multiplex PCR; TCRdb's table is partial and in-frame only. Among under 30,000 clones listed, roughly 94% were seen once. Source: unsorted PBMCs, taken 5.3 years after starting antiretroviral therapy. These receptor sequences come from a middle-aged man with HIV.

This clone was seen only once. The gene calls are TRBV30 and TRBJ2-3; TRBD1 might be the D (5 bases). The CDR3 consists of 14 residues. Germline CDR1 GTSNPN, CDR2 SVGIG (reference sequence). V lost 3 bases to trimming and J lost 4 bases, with 14 bases between them. CDR3 protein: CAWRKGLGADTQYF. The CDR3 bases are TGTGCCTGGAGGAAGGGATTAGGGGCAGATACGCAGTATTTT.

The chain couples TRBV4-3 to TRBJ2-3, with 13 positions matching TRBD2. J was trimmed by 1 base and V by 0 bases; bases with no gene match: 4. The CDR3 sequence is 18 residues long. Germline values: CDR1 LGHNA, CDR2 YSLEER. The CDR3 DNA sequence: TGCGCCAGCAGCCAAGATTGGACTAGCGGGGGTCGCACAGATACGCAGTATTTT. This gives the protein CASSQDWTSGGRTDTQYF.

This sequence joins TRBV2 and TRBJ1-5; tentatively, D is TRBD1 (5 bases). The CDR3 covers 15 residues. CDR1 and CDR2 from the germline V gene are SNHLY and FYNNEI. V was trimmed by 1 base and J by 7 bases, leaving 14 bases between them. This CDR3 reads CASSEEKGRVQPQHF. CDR3 DNA: TGTGCCAGCAGTGAAGAGAAGGGCAGGGTGCAGCCCCAGCATTTT. The whole variable domain, filled in from reference TRBV2 and TRBJ1-5, reads EPEVTQTPSHQVTQMGQEVILRCVPISNHLYFYWYRQILGQKVEFLVSFYNNEISEKSEIFDDQFSVERPDGSNFTLKIRSTKLEDSAMYFCASSEEKGRVQPQHFGDGTRLSIL.

The V call is TRBV6-5, the J call TRBJ1-2, with D perhaps matching TRBD1 (5 bases). Germline CDR1 and CDR2: MNHEY and SVGAGI. V lost 7 bases, J lost 6 bases, and 9 bases lay in between. CDR3 length: 11 residues. In DNA, the CDR3 is TGTGCCAGCAATGGACAAGATGGCTACACCTTC. Protein product: CASNGQDGYTF.

The V gene is TRBV19, the J gene TRBJ2-7; tentatively, D is TRBD2 (6 bases). Per germline, CDR1 LNHDA and CDR2 SQIVND (reference sequence). CDR3 size: 16 residues. V shed 5 bases and J shed 2 bases, with 19 bases lying between them. CDR3 in amino acids: CASSPGRDRSPYEQYF. Here the CDR3 DNA reads TGTGCCAGTAGTCCTGGGCGGGACCGAAGTCCCTACGAGCAGTACTTC.

The chain is built from TRBV10-3 and TRBJ2-2; no definite D call. This CDR3 is 14 amino acids long. V was trimmed by 4 bases and J by 1 base, leaving 7 bases between them. Per the germline V gene, CDR1 is ENHRY and CDR2 is SYGVKD. CDR3 bases: TGTGCCATCAGTGTATCACAGAACACCGGGGAGCTGTTTTTT. Its protein is CAISVSQNTGELFF.

The chain has TRBV4-2 and TRBJ2-3, with 15 bases fitting TRBD2. Germline CDR1 LGHNA, CDR2 YNFKEQ. The V and J ends lost 6 bases and 3 bases, in that order; junction bases with no gene match: 4. This CDR3 is built from 16 residues. Here the CDR3 reads CASRTGLAGGTDTQYF. The CDR3 DNA reads TGTGCCAGCAGAACGGGACTAGCGGGGGGAACAGATACGCAGTATTTT.

V is TRBV7-3 and J is TRBJ2-7, with D possibly TRBD1 on 6 matching bases. In germline, CDR1 is SGHTA, CDR2 FQGTGA. Trimming shortened V by 5 bases and J by 3 bases, and 11 bases separated the two germline ends. The CDR3 totals 13 residues. CDR3 protein: CASSDRQVYEQYF. The CDR3, as DNA: TGTGCCAGCAGCGACAGACAGGTCTACGAGCAGTACTTC.

The chain employs TRBV30 and TRBJ1-6; D is undetermined. This CDR3 has 12 amino acids. V gave up 4 bases and J gave up 6 bases, with 7 bases separating them. The V gene's germline CDR1 is GTSNPN and CDR2 SVGIG (reference sequence). CDR3 in DNA: TGTGCCTGGAATAGGGTTAATTCACCCCTCCACTTT. It specifies CAWNRVNSPLHF.

This chain connects TRBV5-1 to TRBJ2-5, with unresolved D. The CDR3 runs to 12 residues. CDR1 is SGHRS and CDR2 is YFSETQ in the germline V gene. Trimming pared 6 bases from V and 0 bases from J, leaving 6 bases between. In nucleotides, the CDR3 is TGCGCCAGCAACGCGAACCAAGAGACCCAGTACTTC. Protein: CASNANQETQYF.

This chain connects TRBV10-3 to TRBJ2-3; TRBD2 aligns across 14 bases. CDR3 length: 13 residues. Germline V gives CDR1 ENHRY, CDR2 SYGVKD. With 6 bases clipped from V and 12 bases from J, the junction kept 5 bases outside the gene matches. In DNA, the CDR3 is TGTGCCATCAGCGAAGGGACTAGCGGGGGTCAGTATTTT. Translation: CAISEGTSGGQYF.

The chain couples TRBV5-6 to TRBJ1-2; D may be TRBD1 (6 bases). The V end was cut by 2 bases, the J end by 7 bases, with 15 bases between. The length of the CDR3 is 14 residues. Germline V gene data show CDR1 as SGHDT and CDR2 as YYEEEE. CDR3 nucleotide sequence: TGTGCCAGCAGCTTAGGACAGTCTTCAATTGGCTACACCTTC. Its translation: CASSLGQSSIGYTF. The full variable domain, its missing parts supplied by reference TRBV5-6 and TRBJ1-2, is DAGVTQSPTHLIKTRGQQVTLRCSPKSGHDTVSWYQQALGQGPQFIFQYYEEEERQRGNFPDRFSGHQFPNYSSELNVNALLLGDSALYLCASSLGQSSIGYTFGSGTRLTVV.

CDR3 amino acids: CASSPGQNSNQPQHF. CDR3 bases: TGTGCCAGCAGTCCTGGACAGAATAGCAATCAGCCCCAGCATTTT. V usage is TRBV2 and J usage is TRBJ1-5, with D tentatively TRBD1 (6 bases). Germline CDR1 SNHLY, CDR2 FYNNEI. The CDR3 extends over 15 amino acids. V lost 5 bases to trimming and J lost 0 bases, with 11 bases between them.

This sequence joins TRBV19 and TRBJ1-2; D is uncertain. The CDR3 runs 13 residues. V was pared by 7 bases and J by 10 bases, with 19 bases between. From germline, CDR1 is LNHDA and CDR2 SQIVND (reference sequence). The CDR3 sequence is CASTDEAGSVYTF. For the CDR3, the DNA is TGTGCCAGTACTGATGAGGCCGGGAGTGTCTACACCTTC.

The chain joins TRBV27 to TRBJ1-2, with TRBD1 as a possible D gene (5 bases). The CDR3 is 15 amino acids. The germline gives CDR1 MNHEY, CDR2 SMNVEV (reference sequence). V was clipped by 0 bases and J by 6 bases, with 14 bases between them. As DNA, the CDR3 is TGTGCCAGCAGTTTATCGGGGACCGGCCCGGATGGCTACACCTTC. It codes for CASSLSGTGPDGYTF.

The CDR3: CASSLAPRGKTNEKLFF. DNA for the CDR3: TGTGCCAGCAGCTTAGCCCCGAGGGGGAAAACTAATGAAAAACTGTTTTTT. J is TRBJ1-4 and V is TRBV13, with a possible D match to TRBD1 (6 bases). Germline V gene lookup returns CDR1 PRHDT and CDR2 FYEKMQ (reference sequence). V was trimmed by 1 base and J by 1 base, leaving 13 bases between them. This CDR3 region has 17 residues.

The gene calls are TRBV5-1 and TRBJ2-7; the match to TRBD1 covers 10 bases. J was trimmed by 5 bases and V by 4 bases; bases with no gene match: 9. The V gene's germline CDR1 is SGHRS and CDR2 YFSETQ. The CDR3 totals 15 residues. The CDR3 spells CASSVPGQGFDEQYF. The CDR3 bases are TGCGCCAGCAGCGTCCCGGGACAGGGGTTTGACGAGCAGTACTTC.

The chain is built from TRBV27 and TRBJ2-1, with 9 bases fitting TRBD2. This CDR3 spans 17 amino acids. Germline CDR1 and CDR2: MNHEY and SMNVEV (reference sequence). With 5 bases clipped from V and 7 bases from J, the junction kept 15 bases outside the gene matches. CDR3 sequence: CASSAWGGGALGNEQFF. The CDR3 nucleotides read TGTGCCAGCAGTGCCTGGGGCGGGGGGGCCCTGGGGAATGAGCAGTTCTTC.

The chain links TRBV5-4 to TRBJ2-1, with D possibly being TRBD1 or TRBD2 (6 bases each). The germline gives CDR1 SGHNT, CDR2 YYREEE (reference sequence). V shed 7 bases and J shed 2 bases, with 10 bases lying between them. This CDR3 contains 13 residues. The CDR3 nucleotides are TGTGCCAGCCCGGGGGCCCCCTACAATGAGCAGTTCTTC. Protein product: CASPGAPYNEQFF.

The chain carries TRBV6-5 and TRBJ1-2; no clear D gene. Germline V gives CDR1 MNHEY, CDR2 SVGAGI. Trimming cost V 0 bases and J 1 base, with 6 bases left between them. CDR3 length: 14 residues. The CDR3 protein is CASSYSALNYGYTF. CDR3 in DNA: TGTGCCAGCAGTTACTCGGCGCTTAACTATGGCTACACCTTC.

This sequence joins TRBV4-1 and TRBJ1-2; the match to TRBD1 covers 7 bases. The CDR3 runs to 16 residues. Germline lookup yields CDR1 MGHRA and CDR2 YSYEKL. The ends lost 4 bases at V and 1 base at J; junction bases unmatched: 9. The CDR3 sequence: CASSPLGQSLNYGYTF. DNA for the CDR3: TGCGCCAGCAGCCCCCTGGGACAGAGTCTTAACTATGGCTACACCTTC.

The rearrangement links TRBV7-9 to TRBJ1-4; no clear D. CDR1 is SEHNR and CDR2 is FQNEAQ in the germline V gene (reference sequence). CDR3 length: 15 residues. V was clipped by 3 bases and J by 0 bases, with 8 bases between them. DNA of the CDR3: TGTGCCAGCAGCTTGCCCAGTGCAACTAATGAAAAACTGTTTTTT. This codes for CASSLPSATNEKLFF.

The chain recombines TRBV5-6 with TRBJ2-7; tentative D call: TRBD1 (5 bases). V lost 0 bases to trimming and J lost 4 bases, with 5 bases between them. Germline V CDR1 and CDR2: SGHDT, YYEEEE. The length of the CDR3 is 12 residues. The CDR3 loop is CASSLGQYEQYF. The CDR3 DNA sequence: TGTGCCAGCAGCTTGGGACAGTACGAGCAGTACTTC.

This chain joins TRBV5-1 and TRBJ2-7, with 10 bases matching TRBD1. There are 14 residues in the CDR3. V shed 5 bases and J 4 bases; nucleotides not matched to a gene: 6. Germline values: CDR1 SGHRS, CDR2 YFSETQ. The CDR3 nucleotides read TGCGCCAGCAGACCGACAGGGGGCTCTTACGAGCAGTACTTC. Its protein is CASRPTGGSYEQYF.